Listed below are T cell receptor beta chains from one sample, sequenced in a study of T-cell reconstitution after alpha-beta-depleted transplantation in children. Each CDR3 protein gets one entry after TCRdb re-called the PCR reads with MiXCR. The table lists almost 600,000 distinct CDR3 sequences, roughly 30% of them singletons. Sequences were derived from PBMCs, sampled before TCRalphabeta/CD19-depleted stem cell transplant. The receptors here all came from a boy less than two years old with Wiskott-Aldrich syndrome, due to receive a stem cell transplant. Each CDR3 is given with its conserved first and last residue. A D gene is named only where the DNA matches it firmly. Clone size, where shown, is once, few, many, or a class for clones that have expanded.

>TRBJ2-5|TRBV20-1|12|few|.
TGCAGTGCTAGAGCGGGAGCGGAGACCCAGTACTTC
CSARAGAETQYF
>TRBJ2-7|TRBV5-8|12|.|.
TGTGCCAGCACACCTTTCGGGGACGAGCAGTACTTC
CASTPFGDEQYF
>TRBJ1-5|TRBV24-1|14|.|.
TGTGCCACCAGTGATTACGGCTCTAATCAGCCCCAGCATTTT
CATSDYGSNQPQHF
>TRBJ1-6|TRBV6-5|13|.|.
TGTGCCAGCAGTTATGACAGAAATTCACCCCTCCACTTT
CASSYDRNSPLHF
>TRBJ2-1|TRBV24-1|15|.|.
TGTGCCACCAGTGATTTTCCTGGCCGGCTGTGGGAGCAGTTCTTC
CATSDFPGRLWEQFF
>TRBJ1-2|TRBV7-9|12|few|TRBD1
TGTGCCAGCAGGTCCGGGACAGACTACTACACCTTC
CASRSGTDYYTF
>TRBJ2-3|TRBV27|17|few|TRBD2
TGTGCCAGCCCTGGCCCCGCGACTAGCGGGAGTGCAGATACGCAGTATTTT
CASPGPATSGSADTQYF
>TRBJ2-6|TRBV6-5|16|few|.
TGTGCCAGCAGTTACTCAGAAGTCTCTGGGGCCAACGTCCTGACTTTC
CASSYSEVSGANVLTF
>TRBJ2-7|TRBV7-2|15|few|TRBD2
TGTGCCAGCAGACCGGGCGGGGGTAGCTCCTACGAGCAGTACTTC
CASRPGGGSSYEQYF
>TRBJ2-3|TRBV4-1|15|.|.
TGCGCCAGCAGCCTCGAGGGTAAGGGCACAGATACGCAGTATTTT
CASSLEGKGTDTQYF
>TRBJ2-1|TRBV9|17|.|TRBD2
TGTGCCAGCAGCGTTGGGGGTGGAGCGGGGCCCTACAATGAGCAGTTCTTC
CASSVGGGAGPYNEQFF
>TRBJ2-1|TRBV10-3|14|few|TRBD2
TGTGCCATCAGCGGCCAGCGGGGGGACAATGAGCAGTTCTTC
CAISGQRGDNEQFF
>TRBJ2-3|TRBV20-1|14|.|TRBD2
TGCAGTGCTTCCCTGACTAGCGGAGCAGATACGCAGTATTTT
CSASLTSGADTQYF
>TRBJ2-7|TRBV18|17|few|TRBD2
TGTGCCAGCTCACCACTCGGTGTAGGGACTATACCTTACGAGCAGTACTTC
CASSPLGVGTIPYEQYF
>TRBJ2-5|TRBV3-1|16|.|TRBD2
TGTGCCAGCAGCCAAGGAGGACTAGCGGGAGACGAGACCCAGTACTTC
CASSQGGLAGDETQYF
>TRBJ2-3|TRBV7-9|17|.|.
TGTGCCAGCAGCCCCGGGGAGTATCGGGAGTTCACAGATACGCAGTATTTT
CASSPGEYREFTDTQYF
>TRBJ2-7|TRBV15|15|.|.
TGTGCCACCAGCAGAGTTGGGGGGCTTACCTACGAGCAGTACTTC
CATSRVGGLTYEQYF
>TRBJ2-5|TRBV6-5|13|few|.
TGTGCCAGCAGTAACCGGGACTGGGAGACCCAGTACTTC
CASSNRDWETQYF
>TRBJ2-1|TRBV20-1|15|.|TRBD2
TGCAGTGCTAGGGTTGGACTAGGCTCCTACAATGAGCAGTTCTTC
CSARVGLGSYNEQFF
>TRBJ2-7|TRBV5-1|15|few|.
TGCGCCAGCAGCCAAAACCCGGGACGTACCTACGAGCAGTACTTC
CASSQNPGRTYEQYF
>TRBJ2-1|TRBV20-1|15|few|TRBD2
TGCAGTGCTGGGGCTAGCGGAATCTCCTACAATGAGCAGTTCTTC
CSAGASGISYNEQFF
>TRBJ1-1|TRBV7-6|14|few|.
TGTGCCAGCAGCTTAGCGCAGGTGAACACTGAAGCTTTCTTT
CASSLAQVNTEAFF
>TRBJ2-1|TRBV12-3/TRBV12-4|12|.|TRBD1
TGTGCCAGCAGCTATTCGACAGGGTCGCGGTTCTTC
CASSYSTGSRFF
>TRBJ2-2|TRBV20-1|15|few|TRBD1
TGCAGTGCTGGGCGACAGGGGAAAGGTGCCGGGGAGCTGTTTTTT
CSAGRQGKGAGELFF
>TRBJ2-4|TRBV12-3/TRBV12-4|17|.|TRBD2
TGTGCCAGCAGTTTACTTGCTAGCGGGGGGACCAAAAACATTCAGTACTTC
CASSLLASGGTKNIQYF
>TRBJ1-3|TRBV5-1|12|.|.
TGCGCCAGCAGCTTGTATGGCGACACCATATATTTT
CASSLYGDTIYF
>TRBJ2-3|TRBV25-1|15|.|TRBD2
TGTGCCAGCCAGAGCGGACTAGCGGGACCAGATACGCAGTATTTT
CASQSGLAGPDTQYF
>TRBJ1-5|TRBV19|15|.|.
TGTGCCAGTAGTCCCAAGGGCGGTAGCAATCAGCCCCAGCATTTT
CASSPKGGSNQPQHF
>TRBJ2-2|TRBV10-3|16|few|TRBD1
TGTGCCATCAGTGATTTAGACAGGGCATACACCGGGGAGCTGTTTTTT
CAISDLDRAYTGELFF
>TRBJ2-1|TRBV5-1|14|.|.
TGCGCCAGCATCAATAGTACATCGTACAATGAGCAGTTCTTC
CASINSTSYNEQFF
>TRBJ2-1|TRBV14|14|few|.
TGTGCCAGCAGCCAAAGCGGATCCTACAATGAGCAGTTCTTC
CASSQSGSYNEQFF
>TRBJ2-1|TRBV7-6|14|.|.
TGTGCCAGCAGCCTCTCGACTGGCTACAATGAGCAGTTCTTC
CASSLSTGYNEQFF
>TRBJ2-2|TRBV15|16|few|TRBD1
TGTGCCACCAGCAGCCCGGGACAGGTGAACACCGGGGAGCTGTTTTTT
CATSSPGQVNTGELFF
>TRBJ2-5|TRBV20-1|14|.|.
TGCAGTGCTAGACGGGCAAGGGGACTCGAGACCCAGTACTTC
CSARRARGLETQYF
>TRBJ2-2|TRBV7-2|16|.|TRBD1
TGTGCCAGCAGCTTAGCCAGCAGGGGGATCGCCGGGGAGCTGTTTTTT
CASSLASRGIAGELFF
>TRBJ2-7|TRBV27|16|.|TRBD2
TGTGCCAGCAGCGTCGGGGGGGGCGGGCTTGGCTACGAGCAGTACTTC
CASSVGGGGLGYEQYF
>TRBJ1-6|TRBV6-1|15|.|.
TGTGCCAGCAAACCTGACGCGTGGGCTTTGTCACCCCTCCACTTT
CASKPDAWALSPLHF
>TRBJ2-7|TRBV11-2|14|.|.
TGTGCCAGCAGCTTAGATATCCGGCTTTACGAGCAGTACTTC
CASSLDIRLYEQYF
>TRBJ2-7|TRBV7-2|13|.|.
TGTGCCAGCAGCGTACGGGCAGCCTACGAGCAGTACTTC
CASSVRAAYEQYF
>TRBJ2-5|TRBV9|15|few|.
TGTGCCAGCAGCGTAATACCGACAGAAAAAGAGACCCAGTACTTC
CASSVIPTEKETQYF
>TRBJ2-3|TRBV2|15|.|.
TGTGCCAGCACCTATCGACAGAGTAGCACAGATACGCAGTATTTT
CASTYRQSSTDTQYF
>TRBJ1-5|TRBV12-3/TRBV12-4|16|.|.
TGTGCCAGCAGTCCCCGAGTGGGGAGGAGGAATCAGCCCCAGCATTTT
CASSPRVGRRNQPQHF
>TRBJ2-7|TRBV7-2|16|.|TRBD2
TGTGCCAGCAGCTTAGGACTAGCGGTTAGCTCCTACGAGCAGTACTTC
CASSLGLAVSSYEQYF
>TRBJ2-1|TRBV20-1|16|few|TRBD2
TGCAGTGCTAGAGGGTACCTAGCGGGCGCCTACAATGAGCAGTTCTTC
CSARGYLAGAYNEQFF
>TRBJ1-2|TRBV12-3/TRBV12-4|15|.|.
TGTGCCAGCGGGGTCCGACGGGTTCGGAACTATGGCTACACCTTC
CASGVRRVRNYGYTF
>TRBJ2-3|TRBV5-1|14|.|.
TGCGCCAGCAAGGGTCGGGGAGAGACAGATACGCAGTATTTT
CASKGRGETDTQYF
>TRBJ2-3|TRBV5-1|15|.|.
TGCGCCAGCAGCCCCGCTTCGCGCAGCACAGATACGCAGTATTTT
CASSPASRSTDTQYF
>TRBJ1-3|TRBV20-1|14|.|TRBD1
TGCAGTGCTGGACAGGGGGCAATCGGAAACACCATATATTTT
CSAGQGAIGNTIYF
>TRBJ2-1|TRBV5-1|15|.|.
TGCGCCAGCAGCTTGGGACGTCGGGCCTACAATGAGCAGTTCTTC
CASSLGRRAYNEQFF
>TRBJ2-7|TRBV7-2|15|.|TRBD2
TGTGCCAGCAGCCGAGGACTAGCGGGGCCCTACGAGCAGTACTTC
CASSRGLAGPYEQYF
>TRBJ1-1|TRBV19|14|.|.
TGTGCCAGTAGTATATCGGGGGGCAAGACTGAAGCTTTCTTT
CASSISGGKTEAFF
>TRBJ2-1|TRBV5-1|16|.|.
TGCGCCAGCATCCGGGGTGGGACGAGCTCCTACAATGAGCAGTTCTTC
CASIRGGTSSYNEQFF
>TRBJ2-7|TRBV20-1|18|.|TRBD2
TGCAGTGCTAGATCGACGGCGGGACTAGCGGGAGGAAGCCTCGAGCAGTACTTC
CSARSTAGLAGGSLEQYF
>TRBJ2-7|TRBV30|15|few|.
TGTGCCTGGAGTGTACGGGGGTTAAGATCCTACGAGCAGTACTTC
CAWSVRGLRSYEQYF
>TRBJ2-7|TRBV7-2|15|.|TRBD2
TGTGCCAGCAGCTTAGGCCCTAGCGGGAACTACGAGCAGTACTTC
CASSLGPSGNYEQYF
>TRBJ2-5|TRBV14|13|few|TRBD1
TGTGCCAGCAGCCGACAGGGATCGGAGACCCAGTACTTC
CASSRQGSETQYF
>TRBJ2-5|TRBV12-3/TRBV12-4|12|.|.
TGTGCCAGCAGTTCGGTAGGAGAGACCCAGTACTTC
CASSSVGETQYF
>TRBJ2-1|TRBV5-1|15|few|TRBD1
TGCGCCAGCAGCGGCGCCGGGACAGGGATGCGTGAGCAGTTCTTC
CASSGAGTGMREQFF